This record looks at one TCR beta chain sequence and its context. The data are from a study of technical replicates of blood from several donors. The CDR3 length is 17 residues. J gave up 2 bases and V 1 base, and 5 bases lay outside the gene matches. Germline V CDR1 and CDR2: SGHTA, FQGNSA. Assay: immunoSEQ multiplex PCR; the TCRdb copy retains only in-frame clones and omits some. The profile shows 78,000 or so clones, 90% to 95% of them singletons. The sequencing sample was made of T cells isolated from PBMCs. The receptor was isolated from a human donor in good health. Some clones in this sample may be carry-over from other donors' samples. The rearrangement joins TRBV7-2 to TRBJ2-1; 10 bases line up with TRBD2. The chain's CDR3 is CASSLGSGGGPYNEQFF. The CDR3 nucleotides are TGTGCCAGCAGCTTAGGGAGCGGGGGGGGGCCCTACAATGAGCAGTTCTTC.